The 8 T cell receptor beta chains in this list originate from one sample, sequenced in a study of beta chain features in type 1 diabetes. Study-wide points: Across all four CD4+ subsets, people with type 1 diabetes showed modestly shorter TCRB CDR3s.

Their specific antigens are unknown. As every portion of the isolated RNA was reverse transcribed, the sequencing read expressed TCRB transcripts. Sequenced by immunoSEQ multiplex PCR; TCRdb stores in-frame clones only, minus some. The data hold roughly 240,000 clones, with around 24% observed a single time. The sample consisted of naive CD4+ T cells from blood. These receptors came from a woman between 25 and 40 years old with type 1 diabetes.

This clone has a handful of counts. The rearrangement joins TRBV4-1 to TRBJ1-2; weak D call: TRBD1 (5 bases). The CDR3 is 13 residues long. Per the germline V gene, CDR1 is MGHRA and CDR2 is YSYEKL. With 1 base removed from V and 8 bases from J, the gap between germline ends came to 11 bases. CDR3 loop: CASSQAGLPGYTF. CDR3 in DNA: TGCGCCAGCAGCCAAGCGGGACTACCAGGCTACACCTTC.

This clone was observed a few times. This chain's CDR3 is CSVERVRDYGYTF. As DNA, the CDR3 is TGCAGCGTTGAAAGGGTCAGGGACTATGGCTACACCTTC. The rearrangement joins TRBV29-1 to TRBJ1-2; possible D gene TRBD1, 5 bases. V lost 2 bases to trimming and J lost 3 bases, with 10 bases between them. The germline gives CDR1 SQVTM, CDR2 ANQGSEA. The length of the CDR3 is 13 residues.

The chain joins TRBV5-6 to TRBJ1-5; the D is unclear. V was trimmed by 0 bases and J by 1 base, leaving 11 bases between them. The CDR3 spans 16 residues. Germline V lookup: CDR1 SGHDT, CDR2 YYEEEE. The DNA of the CDR3 is TGTGCCAGCAGCTTGGAGCGGGGTAGAAGCAATCAGCCCCAGCATTTT. The encoded protein is CASSLERGRSNQPQHF.

This clone was picked up one time. The chain is built from TRBV7-9 and TRBJ2-7; 10 bases map to TRBD2. The CDR3 length is 14 residues. Germline assignment: CDR1 SEHNR and CDR2 FQNEAQ (reference sequence). With V trimmed by 5 bases and J by 4 bases, 5 bases remained unmatched. The CDR3 spells CASSPSGGIYEQYF. DNA of the CDR3: TGTGCCAGCAGCCCTAGCGGGGGAATTTACGAGCAGTACTTC.

The rearrangement links TRBV30 to TRBJ2-7; 13 bases line up with TRBD2. The CDR3 has 12 amino acids. Germline assignment: CDR1 GTSNPN and CDR2 SVGIG (reference sequence). V trimming: 5 bases; J trimming: 5 bases; junction bases outside the gene matches: 0. DNA of the CDR3: TGTGCCTGGGGACTAGCGGGAGACGAGCAGTACTTC. This gives the protein CAWGLAGDEQYF. The whole variable domain, filled in from reference TRBV30 and TRBJ2-7, reads SQTIHQWPATLVQPVGSPLSLECTVEGTSNPNLYWYRQAAGRGLQLLFYSVGIGQISSEVPQNLSASRPQDRQFILSSKKLLLSDSGFYLCAWGLAGDEQYFGPGTRLTVT.

This clone was recorded a few times. J is TRBJ2-1 and V is TRBV18, with 10 bases lining up with TRBD2. The ends lost 3 bases at V and 5 bases at J; junction bases unmatched: 10. This CDR3 is 17 amino acids long. Germline lookup yields CDR1 KGHSH and CDR2 LQKENI. The CDR3 region is CASSPGSGTSADNEQFF. DNA for the CDR3: TGTGCCAGCTCACCCGGTTCCGGGACTAGCGCCGACAATGAGCAGTTCTTC.

This clone has more than one count but fewer than ten. This chain uses TRBV28 with TRBJ2-7; TRBD1 might be the D (5 bases). Looked up from germline, CDR1 is MDHEN and CDR2 is SYDVKM. This CDR3 is built from 14 residues. V lost 5 bases and J 6 bases, leaving 17 bases between the germline ends. CDR3 nucleotide sequence: TGTGCCAGCAGTCTTACAAACTATGGGGCCGAGCAGTACTTC. Residues: CASSLTNYGAEQYF.

This clone has only a few counts. The rearrangement links TRBV9 to TRBJ1-2; no clear D gene. CDR1 SGDLS and CDR2 YYNGEE come from the germline V gene. The V gene lost 3 bases and the J gene lost 8 bases, with 14 bases spanning the gap. CDR3 length equals 13 residues. The CDR3 DNA sequence: TGTGCCAGCAGCGAACCTACAGTCACCGGCTACACCTTC. Its protein is CASSEPTVTGYTF. The full variable domain, rest sourced from reference TRBV9 and TRBJ1-2, is DSGVTQTPKHLITATGQRVTLRCSPRSGDLSVYWYQQSLDQGLQFLIQYYNGEERAKGNILERFSAQQFPDLHSELNLSSLELGDSALYFCASSEPTVTGYTFGSGTRLTVV.